This TCR beta chain is drawn from a study of T cells in Graves' hyperthyroidism and ophthalmopathy. This clonotype was counted many times. RNA transcripts provided the source from which TCR beta CDR3 regions were amplified. HTBI primers were the set used in a first-round RT-PCR of the TCR CDR3. Each CDR3 protein is one row after TCRdb ran MiXCR on the multiplex PCR reads. The sample has 350,000 to 400,000 distinct CDR3 sequences; about 15% are singletons. This CDR3 is built from 15 residues. Germline values: CDR1 MDHEN, CDR2 SYDVKM. V lost 3 bases, J lost 5 bases, and 6 bases stayed unmatched. V and J are TRBV28 and TRBJ1-2; TRBD1 matches at 10 bases. The clonotype comes from a woman in her twenties or thirties with Graves' hyperthyroidism. Input material: blood. CDR3 coding DNA: TGTGCCAGCAGTTTTCCCTGGACAGGGGGGTATGGCTACACCTTC. It is translated as CASSFPWTGGYGYTF.